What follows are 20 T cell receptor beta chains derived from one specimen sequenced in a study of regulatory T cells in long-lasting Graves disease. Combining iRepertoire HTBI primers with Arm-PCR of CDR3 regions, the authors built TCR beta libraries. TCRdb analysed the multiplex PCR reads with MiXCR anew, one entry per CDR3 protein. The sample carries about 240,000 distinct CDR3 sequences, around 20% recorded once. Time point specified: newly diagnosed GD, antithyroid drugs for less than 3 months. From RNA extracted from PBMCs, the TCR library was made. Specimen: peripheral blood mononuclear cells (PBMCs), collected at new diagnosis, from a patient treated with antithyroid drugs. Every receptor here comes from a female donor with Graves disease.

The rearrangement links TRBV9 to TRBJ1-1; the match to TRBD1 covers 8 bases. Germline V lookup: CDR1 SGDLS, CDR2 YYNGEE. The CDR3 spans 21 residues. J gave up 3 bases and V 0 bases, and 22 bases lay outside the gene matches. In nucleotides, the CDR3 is TGTGCCAGCAGCGTAGGAATAGTCCCTAGAGACAGGGGTTTCGGGGACACTGAAGCTTTCTTT. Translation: CASSVGIVPRDRGFGDTEAFF.

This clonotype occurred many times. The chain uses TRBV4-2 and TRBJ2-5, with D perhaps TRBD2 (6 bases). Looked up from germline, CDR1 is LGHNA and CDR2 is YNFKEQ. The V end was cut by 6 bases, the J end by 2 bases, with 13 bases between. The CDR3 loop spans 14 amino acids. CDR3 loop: CASSPGAGQETQYF. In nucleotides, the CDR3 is TGTGCCAGCAGTCCCGGGGCGGGGCAAGAGACCCAGTACTTC.

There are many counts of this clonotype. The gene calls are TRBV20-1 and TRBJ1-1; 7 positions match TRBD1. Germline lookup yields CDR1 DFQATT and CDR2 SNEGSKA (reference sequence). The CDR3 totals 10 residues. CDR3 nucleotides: TGCAGCAGGGGGAATACTGAAGCTTTCTTT. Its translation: CSRGNTEAFF.

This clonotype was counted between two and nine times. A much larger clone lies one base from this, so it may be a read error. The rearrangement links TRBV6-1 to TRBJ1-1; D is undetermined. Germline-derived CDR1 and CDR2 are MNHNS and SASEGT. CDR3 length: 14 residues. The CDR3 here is CASRKRDLNAEAFF. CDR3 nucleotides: TGTGCCAGCAGAAAGAGGGATTTGAACGCTGAAGCTTTCTTT.

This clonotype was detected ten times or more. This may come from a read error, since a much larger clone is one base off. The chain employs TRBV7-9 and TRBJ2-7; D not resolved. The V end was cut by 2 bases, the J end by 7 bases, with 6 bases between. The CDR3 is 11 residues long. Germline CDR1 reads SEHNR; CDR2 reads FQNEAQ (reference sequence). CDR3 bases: TGTGCCAGCAGCTTAATGGGTGAGCAGTACTTC. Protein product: CASSLMGEQYF.

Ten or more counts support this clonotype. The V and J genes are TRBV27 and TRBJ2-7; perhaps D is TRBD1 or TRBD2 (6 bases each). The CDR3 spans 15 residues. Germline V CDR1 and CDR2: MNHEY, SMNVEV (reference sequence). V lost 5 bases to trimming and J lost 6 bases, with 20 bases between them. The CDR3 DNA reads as TGTGCCAGCAGTGACAGAGAGGGGGGTGTTTTCGAGCAGTACTTC. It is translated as CASSDREGGVFEQYF.

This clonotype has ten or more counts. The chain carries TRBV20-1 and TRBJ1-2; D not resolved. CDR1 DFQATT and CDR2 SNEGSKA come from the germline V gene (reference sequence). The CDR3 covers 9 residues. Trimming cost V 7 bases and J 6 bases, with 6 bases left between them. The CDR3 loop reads CSVSDGYTF. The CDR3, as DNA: TGCAGTGTTAGCGATGGCTACACCTTC.

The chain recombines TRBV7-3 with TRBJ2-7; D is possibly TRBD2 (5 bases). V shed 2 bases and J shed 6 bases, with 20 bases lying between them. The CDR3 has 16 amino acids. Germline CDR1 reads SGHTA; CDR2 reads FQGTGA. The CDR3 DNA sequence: TGTGCCAGCAGCTTATACCCTTCCGGGTCTCGGGGCGAGCAGTACTTC. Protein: CASSLYPSGSRGEQYF.

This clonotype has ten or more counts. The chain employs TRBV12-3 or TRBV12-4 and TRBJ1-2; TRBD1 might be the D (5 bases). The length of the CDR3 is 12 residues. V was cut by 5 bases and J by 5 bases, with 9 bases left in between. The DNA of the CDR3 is TGTGCCAGCAGTATGCGGACATATGGCTACACCTTC. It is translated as CASSMRTYGYTF.

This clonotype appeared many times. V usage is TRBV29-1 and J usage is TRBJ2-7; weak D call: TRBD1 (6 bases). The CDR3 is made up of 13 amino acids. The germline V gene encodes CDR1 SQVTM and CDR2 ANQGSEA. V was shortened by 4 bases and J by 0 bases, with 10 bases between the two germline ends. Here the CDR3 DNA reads TGCAGCGTTGGGGACATCCACTCCTACGAGCAGTACTTC. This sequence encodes CSVGDIHSYEQYF.

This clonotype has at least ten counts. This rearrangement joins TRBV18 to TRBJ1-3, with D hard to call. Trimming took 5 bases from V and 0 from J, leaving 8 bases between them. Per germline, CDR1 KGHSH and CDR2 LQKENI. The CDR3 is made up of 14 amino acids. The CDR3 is CASSSFSSGNTIYF. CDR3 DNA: TGTGCCAGCTCATCCTTCAGCTCTGGAAACACCATATATTTT.

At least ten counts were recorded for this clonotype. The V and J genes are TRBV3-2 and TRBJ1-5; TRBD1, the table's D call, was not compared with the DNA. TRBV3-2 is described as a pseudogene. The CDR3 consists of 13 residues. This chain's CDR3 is CASSQDKPPPQHF. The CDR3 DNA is TGTGCCAGCAGCCAAGATAAACCCCCGCCCCAGCATTTT.

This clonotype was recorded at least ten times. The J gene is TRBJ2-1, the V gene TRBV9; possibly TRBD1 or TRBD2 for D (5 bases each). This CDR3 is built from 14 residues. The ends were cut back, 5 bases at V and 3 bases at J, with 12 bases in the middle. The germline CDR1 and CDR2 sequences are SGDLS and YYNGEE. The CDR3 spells CASRAGTDYNEQFF. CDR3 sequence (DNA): TGTGCCAGCAGGGCCGGGACGGACTACAATGAGCAGTTCTTC.

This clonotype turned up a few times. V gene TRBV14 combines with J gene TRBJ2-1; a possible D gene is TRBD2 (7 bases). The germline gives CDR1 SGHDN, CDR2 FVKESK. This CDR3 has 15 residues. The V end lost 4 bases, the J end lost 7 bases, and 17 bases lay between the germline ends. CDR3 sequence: CASSPRLGGRNEQFF. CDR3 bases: TGTGCCAGCAGCCCGAGATTGGGGGGGCGGAATGAGCAGTTCTTC.

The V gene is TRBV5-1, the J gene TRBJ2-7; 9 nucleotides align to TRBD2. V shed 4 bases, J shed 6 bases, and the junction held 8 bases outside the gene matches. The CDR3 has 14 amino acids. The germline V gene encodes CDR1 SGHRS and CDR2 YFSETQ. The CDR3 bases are TGCGCCAGCAGCCCTAGACTAGCGGAGGGCGAGCAGTACTTC. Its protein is CASSPRLAEGEQYF.

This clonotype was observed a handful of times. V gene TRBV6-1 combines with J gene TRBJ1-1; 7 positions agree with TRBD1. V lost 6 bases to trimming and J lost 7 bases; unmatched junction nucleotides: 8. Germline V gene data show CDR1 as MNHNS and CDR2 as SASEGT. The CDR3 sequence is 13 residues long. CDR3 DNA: TGTGCCAGCAGACCAGACAGGGTTGGTGAAGCTTTCTTT. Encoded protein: CASRPDRVGEAFF.

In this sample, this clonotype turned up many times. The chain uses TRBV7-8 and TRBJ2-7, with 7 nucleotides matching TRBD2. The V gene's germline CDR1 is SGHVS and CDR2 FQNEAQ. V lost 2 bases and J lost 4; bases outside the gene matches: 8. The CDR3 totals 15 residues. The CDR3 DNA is TGTGCCAGCAGCTTACTCCTAGCGGCCGTTTACGAGCAGTACTTC. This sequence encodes CASSLLLAAVYEQYF. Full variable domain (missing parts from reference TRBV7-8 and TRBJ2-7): GAGVSQSPRYKVAKRGQDVALRCDPISGHVSLFWYQQALGQGPEFLTYFQNEAQLDKSGLPSDRFFAERPEGSVSTLKIQRTQQEDSAVYLCASSLLLAAVYEQYFGPGTRLTVT.

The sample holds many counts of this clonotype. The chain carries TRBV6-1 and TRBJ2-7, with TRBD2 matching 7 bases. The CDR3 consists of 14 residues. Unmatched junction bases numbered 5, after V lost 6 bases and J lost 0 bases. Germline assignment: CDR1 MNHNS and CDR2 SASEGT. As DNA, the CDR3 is TGTGCCAGCAGCCCCCGGGGGGACTCCTACGAGCAGTACTTC. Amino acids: CASSPRGDSYEQYF.

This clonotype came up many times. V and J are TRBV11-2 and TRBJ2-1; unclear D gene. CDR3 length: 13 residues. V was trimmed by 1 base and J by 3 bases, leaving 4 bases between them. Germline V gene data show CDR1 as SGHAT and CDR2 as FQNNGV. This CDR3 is CASSLAFYNEQFF. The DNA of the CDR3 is TGTGCCAGCAGCTTAGCCTTCTACAATGAGCAGTTCTTC.

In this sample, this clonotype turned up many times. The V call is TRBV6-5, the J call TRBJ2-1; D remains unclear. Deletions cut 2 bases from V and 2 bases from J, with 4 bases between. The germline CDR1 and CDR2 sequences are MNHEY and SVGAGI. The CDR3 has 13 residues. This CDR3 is CASSYEPYNEQFF. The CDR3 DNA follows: TGTGCCAGCAGTTACGAACCCTACAATGAGCAGTTCTTC.